The T cell receptor (beta chain) described here comes from a study of response to subunit inactivated influenza vaccine. Study-wide points: The authors suggested that every seasonal influenza vaccination recruits few new T cells.

A remark on this clonotype: No antigen is known for it.

CDR1 ENHRY and CDR2 SYGVKD come from the germline V gene. The CDR3 covers 15 residues. Trimming stripped 3 bases from V and 1 base from J, with 12 bases between. TCRdb redid the calling of the RT-PCR reads with MiXCR, one entry per CDR3 protein. The repertoire includes around 500,000 distinct CDR3 sequences, approximately 11% of them detected once, and approximately 12% sits in the top ten. The source of this sequence is a middle-aged man who received an inactivated influenza vaccine. The chain recombines TRBV10-3 with TRBJ2-5, with D unclear. Sequences were derived from PBMCs from blood, sampled about 40 days after vaccination. The CDR3 loop is CAISDGGKIQETQYF. CDR3 DNA sequence: TGTGCCATCAGTGATGGTGGGAAGATCCAAGAGACCCAGTACTTC.